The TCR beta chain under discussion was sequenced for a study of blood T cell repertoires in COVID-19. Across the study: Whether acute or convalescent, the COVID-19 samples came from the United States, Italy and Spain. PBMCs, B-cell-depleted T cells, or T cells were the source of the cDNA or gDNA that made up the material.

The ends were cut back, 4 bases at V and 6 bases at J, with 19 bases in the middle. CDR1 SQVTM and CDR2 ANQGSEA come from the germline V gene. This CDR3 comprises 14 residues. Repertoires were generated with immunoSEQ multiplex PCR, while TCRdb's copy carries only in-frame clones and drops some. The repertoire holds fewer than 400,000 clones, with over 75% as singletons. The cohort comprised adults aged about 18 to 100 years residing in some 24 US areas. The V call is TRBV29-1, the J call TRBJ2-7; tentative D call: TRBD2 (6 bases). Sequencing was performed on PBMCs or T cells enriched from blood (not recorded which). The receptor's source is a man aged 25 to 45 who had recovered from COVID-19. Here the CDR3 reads CSVGSGGPYSEQYF. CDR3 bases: TGCAGCGTTGGTTCCGGGGGACCGTATTCCGAGCAGTACTTC.